This passage covers 28 T cell receptor beta chains from one sample sequenced in a study of shared clonotypes between healthy human individuals. The repertoire was sequenced with immunoSEQ multiplex PCR; TCRdb's copy has only in-frame clones and lacks some. The sample includes about 490,000 clones, 70% to 85% seen only once; the top ten take more than 10%. Source material: PBMCs. The receptors here all came from a woman aged 35 to 49 in good health. Some clones in this sample may be carry-over from other donors' samples.

The J gene is TRBJ2-1, the V gene TRBV5-1, with 8 nucleotides matching TRBD1. V was clipped by 5 bases and J by 5 bases; unmatched bases: 6. In germline, CDR1 is SGHRS, CDR2 YFSETQ. The CDR3 is 14 residues long. CDR3 coding DNA: TGCGCCAGCAGGGGGACAGGTTCCCACAATGAGCAGTTCTTC. Residues: CASRGTGSHNEQFF. The complete variable domain, with remaining parts taken from reference TRBV5-1 and TRBJ2-1, reads KAGVTQTPRYLIKTRGQQVTLSCSPISGHRSVSWYQQTPGQGLQFLFEYFSETQRNKGNFPGRFSGRQFSNSRSEMNVSTLELGDSALYLCASRGTGSHNEQFFGPGTRLTVL.

The rearrangement links TRBV5-4 to TRBJ1-1; the D is unclear. The CDR3 contains 14 residues. The V gene lost 2 bases and the J gene lost 3 bases, with 11 bases spanning the gap. Germline lookup yields CDR1 SGHNT and CDR2 YYREEE (reference sequence). The CDR3 is CASSLAGSHTEAFF. The CDR3, as DNA: TGTGCCAGCAGCTTAGCGGGCAGCCACACTGAAGCTTTCTTT.

The V gene is TRBV29-1, the J gene TRBJ2-1, with 9 bases lining up with TRBD1. Germline trimming cut 7 bases from V and 3 bases from J; bases unmatched to any gene: 7. Germline values: CDR1 SQVTM, CDR2 ANQGSEA. The length of the CDR3 is 14 residues. CDR3 loop: CSAGTGTGYNEQFF. The CDR3, as DNA: TGCAGCGCCGGGACAGGGACTGGCTACAATGAGCAGTTCTTC.

The chain uses TRBV23-1 and TRBJ1-5; tentatively, D is TRBD1 (5 bases). TRBV23-1 is an ORF, with its function uncertain. CDR3 length equals 17 residues. V lost 4 bases, J lost 0 bases, and 16 bases lay in between. CDR3 sequence: CASSPSREGDSNQPQHF. CDR3 nucleotide sequence: TGCGCCAGCAGTCCTTCTCGGGAAGGGGATAGCAATCAGCCCCAGCATTTT.

In the case of this clone: This likely stems from a read error, as it lies one base from a far larger clone. The chain couples TRBV11-2 to TRBJ2-2; TRBD2 agrees at 9 bases. Germline CDR1 reads SGHAT; CDR2 reads FQNNGV. The CDR3 covers 14 residues. CDR3 in amino acids: CAGSLERGAGELFF. CDR3 bases: TGTGCCGGCAGCTTAGAGCGGGGGGCCGGGGAGCTGTTTTTT.

A single count supports this clone. The genes are TRBV2 and TRBJ1-5; D uncertain. V was pared by 5 bases and J by 2 bases, with 13 bases between. CDR3 length: 15 residues. Per the germline V gene, CDR1 is SNHLY and CDR2 is FYNNEI. This CDR3 is CASSFLNGGNQPQHF. The CDR3 coding sequence is TGTGCCAGCAGTTTCCTGAATGGGGGCAATCAGCCCCAGCATTTT.

This chain links TRBV7-3 with TRBJ1-1, with D uncertain. This CDR3 has 14 amino acids. Germline CDR1 reads SGHTA; CDR2 reads FQGTGA. The V and J ends lost 5 bases and 4 bases respectively, with 14 bases between them. This chain's CDR3 is CASSQRAEGTEAFF. DNA for the CDR3: TGTGCCAGCAGCCAACGGGCCGAGGGCACTGAAGCTTTCTTT.

The chain has TRBV2 and TRBJ2-7, with TRBD1 matching over 7 bases. In germline, CDR1 is SNHLY, CDR2 FYNNEI. This CDR3 has 14 amino acids. V was clipped by 7 bases and J by 0 bases; unmatched bases: 6. CDR3 region: CASTWDSYSYEQYF. For the CDR3, the DNA is TGTGCCAGCACCTGGGACAGCTACTCCTACGAGCAGTACTTC.

The genes are TRBV21-1 and TRBJ2-2; the DNA was not used to check the table's D call, TRBD2. TRBV21-1 counts as a pseudogene. The CDR3 sequence is 15 residues long. The CDR3 protein is CASSLRLVRTGELFF. For the CDR3, the DNA is TGTGCCAGCAGCCTTAGACTAGTTCGGACCGGGGAGCTGTTTTTT.

This sequence joins TRBV5-4 and TRBJ2-7; TRBD2 might be the D (5 bases). CDR1 and CDR2 from the germline V gene are SGHNT and YYREEE (reference sequence). With 0 bases removed from V and 3 bases from J, the gap between germline ends came to 13 bases. This CDR3 has 15 amino acids. CDR3 coding DNA: TGTGCCAGCAGCTTGGCCCTTCAACTAGGCTACGAGCAGTACTTC. This gives the protein CASSLALQLGYEQYF.

This chain joins TRBV18 and TRBJ1-1; possibly TRBD1 for D (6 bases). The V end was cut by 3 bases, the J end by 0 bases, with 14 bases between. The CDR3 extends over 16 amino acids. Looked up from germline, CDR1 is KGHSH and CDR2 is LQKENI. CDR3 nucleotide sequence: TGTGCCAGCTCACCGGATGGGACACCCATGAACACTGAAGCTTTCTTT. It specifies CASSPDGTPMNTEAFF.

The chain carries TRBV6-5 and TRBJ1-2; D not certain. V was cut by 2 bases and J by 4 bases, with 8 bases left in between. CDR1 is MNHEY, CDR2 SVGAGI, per germline. The CDR3 length is 13 residues. Here the CDR3 reads CASSYGLRYGYTF. The CDR3 DNA reads as TGTGCCAGCAGTTACGGACTCCGCTATGGCTACACCTTC.

The gene calls are TRBV4-1 and TRBJ2-3; 10 bases agree with TRBD2. There are 16 residues in the CDR3. Germline CDR1 and CDR2: MGHRA and YSYEKL. Unmatched junction bases numbered 5, after V lost 4 bases and J lost 1 base. Here the CDR3 reads CASSPRLAGGTDTQYF. The DNA of the CDR3 is TGCGCCAGCAGCCCCCGGCTAGCGGGAGGCACAGATACGCAGTATTTT.

J is TRBJ1-2 and V is TRBV27, with unresolved D. V lost 0 bases, J lost 5 bases, and 13 bases lay in between. Per the germline V gene, CDR1 is MNHEY and CDR2 is SMNVEV (reference sequence). This CDR3 region has 15 residues. The CDR3 bases are TGTGCCAGCAGTTTATCTGGGAGGAGGGCATATGGCTACACCTTC. This translates into CASSLSGRRAYGYTF.

The rearrangement uses TRBV7-3 and TRBJ2-1; 13 bases are shared with TRBD2. Per germline, CDR1 SGHTA and CDR2 FQGTGA. The CDR3 is made up of 14 amino acids. V was pared by 7 bases and J by 9 bases, with 6 bases of the junction left unmatched. The CDR3 sequence: CASKLAGGSSEQFF. The CDR3, as DNA: TGTGCCAGCAAACTAGCGGGAGGGTCCAGTGAGCAGTTCTTC.

This clone was seen more than once but under ten times. The chain combines TRBV6-6 with TRBJ2-5, with TRBD1 matching 8 bases. Germline lookup yields CDR1 MNHNY and CDR2 SVGAGI (reference sequence). The CDR3 is 13 residues long. V shed 10 bases and J 5 bases; nucleotides not matched to a gene: 9. CDR3 amino acids: CATQTGGRETQYF. The CDR3 DNA reads as TGTGCCACGCAAACAGGGGGGAGGGAGACCCAGTACTTC.

J is TRBJ1-4 and V is TRBV5-4; TRBD1 might be the D (6 bases). The CDR3 is 15 amino acids. V lost 1 base, J lost 0 bases, and 7 bases lay in between. CDR1 SGHNT and CDR2 YYREEE come from the germline V gene (reference sequence). DNA for the CDR3: TGTGCCAGCAGCTTGTCAGGGGCAACTAATGAAAAACTGTTTTTT. Protein product: CASSLSGATNEKLFF.

This chain joins TRBV23-1 and TRBJ1-5; 7 bases agree with TRBD1. TRBV23-1 belongs to the ORF category, with a function that is uncertain. The length of the CDR3 is 17 residues. V shed 4 bases and J 3 bases; nucleotides not matched to a gene: 12. CDR3 sequence (DNA): TGCGCCAGCAGTCCACCGCCTCGGGACAGCCCCAATCAGCCCCAGCATTTT. It encodes CASSPPPRDSPNQPQHF.

V and J are TRBV5-5 and TRBJ2-3; 13 bases match TRBD2. Germline CDR1 is SGHKS and CDR2 is YYEKEE (reference sequence). Trimming took 0 bases from V and 2 from J; bases not matched to a gene: 3. The CDR3 contains 17 residues. CDR3 nucleotides: TGTGCCAGCAGCTTGGAGGGACTAGCGGGGTCCACAGATACGCAGTATTTT. Translation gives CASSLEGLAGSTDTQYF.

The chain couples TRBV29-1 to TRBJ2-7, with 7 bases that match TRBD2. This CDR3 has 12 amino acids. V was pared by 7 bases and J by 2 bases, with 5 bases of the junction left unmatched. Germline V lookup: CDR1 SQVTM, CDR2 ANQGSEA. In nucleotides, the CDR3 is TGCAGCGCCGGACTAGTCGCCTACGAGCAGTACTTC. Protein sequence: CSAGLVAYEQYF.

V usage is TRBV28 and J usage is TRBJ2-2, with TRBD2 matching 14 bases. This CDR3 region has 16 residues. V dropped 2 bases and J dropped 5; count of bases not matched to a gene: 1. Germline V gives CDR1 MDHEN, CDR2 SYDVKM. The DNA of the CDR3 is TGTGCCAGCAGTTTAGGACTAGCGGGAGGAACCGGGGAGCTGTTTTTT. Protein sequence: CASSLGLAGGTGELFF.

The CDR3 nucleotides read TGTGCCAGCAGTCACGACAGGCTCGATACGCAGTATTTT. It codes for CASSHDRLDTQYF. This chain links TRBV5-4 with TRBJ2-3, with a weak D call TRBD1 (6 bases). This CDR3 region has 13 residues. Germline lookup yields CDR1 SGHNT and CDR2 YYREEE (reference sequence). The ends were cut back, 5 bases at V and 6 bases at J, with 13 bases in the middle.

The chain has TRBV5-1 and TRBJ2-7; TRBD1 agrees at 12 bases. The CDR3 is made up of 14 amino acids. The V gene end was trimmed by 5 bases and the J gene end by 4 bases; junction bases not matched to a gene: 4. CDR1 is SGHRS and CDR2 is YFSETQ in the germline V gene. Here the CDR3 DNA reads TGCGCCAGCAGGGCGGGACAGGGGGCGTACGAGCAGTACTTC. The encoded protein is CASRAGQGAYEQYF.

The chain employs TRBV15 and TRBJ1-4; D is ambiguous. Trimming cost V 0 bases and J 6 bases, with 11 bases left between them. There are 15 residues in the CDR3. Per germline, CDR1 LNHNV and CDR2 YYDKDF (reference sequence). CDR3 nucleotide sequence: TGTGCCACCAGCAGAGACGTGGGTTGGGATGAAAAACTGTTTTTT. This gives the protein CATSRDVGWDEKLFF.

The chain's CDR3 is CASRPGLDYGYTF. The CDR3 DNA reads TGTGCCAGCAGACCCGGACTGGATTATGGCTACACCTTC. The chain has TRBV6-5 and TRBJ1-2; no clear D. This CDR3 comprises 13 residues. CDR1 and CDR2 (germline): MNHEY, SVGAGI. V dropped 6 bases and J dropped 5 bases, with 13 bases sitting between them.

The chain couples TRBV29-1 to TRBJ2-3, with no clear D. CDR1 is SQVTM, CDR2 ANQGSEA, per germline. The CDR3 is 13 amino acids. V was clipped by 4 bases and J by 2 bases, with 10 bases between them. In DNA form, the CDR3 reads TGCAGCGTTGTTGTACTGTCCACAGATACGCAGTATTTT. Protein product: CSVVVLSTDTQYF.

The V call is TRBV10-2, the J call TRBJ2-7, with 9 nucleotides matching TRBD1. V was pared by 2 bases and J by 2 bases, with 4 bases of the junction left unmatched. The CDR3 is 15 residues long. Germline CDR1 WSHSY, CDR2 SAAADI. The CDR3: CASSEPDRGPYEQYF. The CDR3 DNA sequence: TGCGCCAGCAGTGAGCCGGACAGGGGACCCTACGAGCAGTACTTC.

This clone was seen only a few times. Other DNA sequences in this specimen translate into the identical CDR3. The DNA for the CDR3 is TGTGCCAGCAGCCGGGACGGACAAGAGACCCAGTACTTC. This translates into CASSRDGQETQYF. The J gene is TRBJ2-5, the V gene TRBV2; D possibly uses TRBD1 or TRBD2 (5 bases each). Per germline, CDR1 SNHLY and CDR2 FYNNEI. The CDR3 is 13 amino acids. Deletions cut 6 bases from V and 2 bases from J, with 10 bases between.